This T cell receptor (beta chain) is drawn from a study of T cell responses to AZD1222 COVID-19 vaccine. Data came from immunoSEQ multiplex PCR; TCRdb stores just in-frame clones and leaves some out. The sample yields approximately 190,000 clones, approximately 93% seen once. Overall study results and limits: Vaccine-related CD4 TCRs covered spike, predominating at 160-218 and 743-854.

The CDR3 consists of 15 residues. Germline V gene lookup returns CDR1 SEHNR and CDR2 FQNEAQ (reference sequence). The trim removed 5 bases at V and 7 bases at J, leaving 8 bases unmatched. For this clone: The target antigen is unknown.

The clonotype was recovered from an adult who received the AZD1222 COVID-19 vaccine. The chain uses TRBV7-9 and TRBJ1-5, with TRBD1 identical over 10 bases. The starting material was peripheral blood, obtained 28 days after the second AZD1222 dose. The CDR3 sequence is CASSKLTGGRQPQHF. CDR3 DNA sequence: TGTGCCAGCAGCAAACTGACAGGGGGCAGGCAGCCCCAGCATTTT.